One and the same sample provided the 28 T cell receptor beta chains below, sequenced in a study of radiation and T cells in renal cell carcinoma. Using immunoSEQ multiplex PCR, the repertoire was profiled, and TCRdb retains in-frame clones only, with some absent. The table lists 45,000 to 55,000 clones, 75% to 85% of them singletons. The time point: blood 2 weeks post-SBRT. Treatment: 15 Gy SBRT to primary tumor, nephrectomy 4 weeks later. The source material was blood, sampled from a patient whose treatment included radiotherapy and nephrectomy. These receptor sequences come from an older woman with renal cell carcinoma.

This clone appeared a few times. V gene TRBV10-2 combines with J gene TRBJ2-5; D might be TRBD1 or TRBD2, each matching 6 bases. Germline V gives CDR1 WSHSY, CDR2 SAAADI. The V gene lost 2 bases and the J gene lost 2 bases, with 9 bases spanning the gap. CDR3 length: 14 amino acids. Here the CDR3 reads CASSEAGTQETQYF. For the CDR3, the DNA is TGCGCCAGCAGTGAGGCGGGGACACAAGAGACCCAGTACTTC.

CDR3 loop: CASSVGYTTGELFF. CDR3 DNA: TGTGCCAGCTCCGTAGGGTATACTACCGGGGAGCTGTTTTTT. The rearrangement links TRBV27 to TRBJ2-2, with no clear D. Germline CDR1 and CDR2: MNHEY and SMNVEV (reference sequence). Trimming pared 8 bases from V and 5 bases from J, leaving 15 bases between. This CDR3 has 14 residues.

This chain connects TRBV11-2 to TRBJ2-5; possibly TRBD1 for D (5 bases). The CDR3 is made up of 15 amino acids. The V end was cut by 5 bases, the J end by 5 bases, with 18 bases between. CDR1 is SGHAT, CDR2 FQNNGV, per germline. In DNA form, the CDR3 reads TGTGCCAGCAGCCCGATAGCAACAGCAGGGGAGACCCAGTACTTC. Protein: CASSPIATAGETQYF.

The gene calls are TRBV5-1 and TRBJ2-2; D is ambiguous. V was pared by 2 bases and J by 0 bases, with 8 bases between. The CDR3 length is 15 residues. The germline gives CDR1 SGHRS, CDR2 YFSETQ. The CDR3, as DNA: TGCGCCAGCAGCTTAAAAGCGACGAACACCGGGGAGCTGTTTTTT. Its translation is CASSLKATNTGELFF.

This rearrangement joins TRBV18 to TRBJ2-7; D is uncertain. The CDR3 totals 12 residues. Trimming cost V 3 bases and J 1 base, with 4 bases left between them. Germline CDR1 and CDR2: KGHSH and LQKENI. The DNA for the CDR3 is TGTGCCAGCTCACCGGTATCCTACGAGCAGTACTTC. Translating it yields CASSPVSYEQYF.

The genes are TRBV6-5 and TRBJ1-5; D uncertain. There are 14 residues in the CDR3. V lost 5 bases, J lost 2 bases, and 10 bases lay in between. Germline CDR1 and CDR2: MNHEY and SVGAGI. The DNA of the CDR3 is TGTGCCAGCAGTCTCGAGGCGGGCAATCAGCCCCAGCATTTT. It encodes CASSLEAGNQPQHF.

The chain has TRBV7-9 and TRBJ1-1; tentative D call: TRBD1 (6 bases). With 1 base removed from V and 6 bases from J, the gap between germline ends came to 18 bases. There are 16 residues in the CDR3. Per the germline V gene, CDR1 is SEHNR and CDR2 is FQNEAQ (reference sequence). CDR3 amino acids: CASSLVGAGATSEAFF. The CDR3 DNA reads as TGTGCCAGCAGCTTAGTAGGAGCAGGGGCCACCTCTGAAGCTTTCTTT.

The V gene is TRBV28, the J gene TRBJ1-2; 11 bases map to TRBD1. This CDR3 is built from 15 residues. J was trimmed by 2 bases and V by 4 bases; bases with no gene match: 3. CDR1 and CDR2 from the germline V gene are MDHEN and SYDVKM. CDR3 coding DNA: TGTGCCAGCAGTTCTGGGACAGGGGGAAACTATGGCTACACCTTC. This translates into CASSSGTGGNYGYTF.

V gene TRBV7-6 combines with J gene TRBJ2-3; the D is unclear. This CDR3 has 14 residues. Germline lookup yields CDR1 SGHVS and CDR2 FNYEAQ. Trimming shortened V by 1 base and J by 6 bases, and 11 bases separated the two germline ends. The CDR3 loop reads CASSLEANADTQYF. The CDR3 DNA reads TGTGCCAGCAGCTTAGAGGCGAATGCGGATACGCAGTATTTT. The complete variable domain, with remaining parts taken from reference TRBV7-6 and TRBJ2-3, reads GAGVSQSPRYKVTKRGQDVALRCDPISGHVSLYWYRQALGQGPEFLTYFNYEAQQDKSGLPNDRFSAERPEGSISTLTIQRTEQRDSAMYRCASSLEANADTQYFGPGTRLTVL.

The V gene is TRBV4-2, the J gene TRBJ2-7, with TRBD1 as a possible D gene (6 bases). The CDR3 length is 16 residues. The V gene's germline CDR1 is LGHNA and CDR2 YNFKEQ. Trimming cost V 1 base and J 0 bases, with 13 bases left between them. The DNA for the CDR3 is TGTGCCAGCAGCCAAGTTCAGGGGACGTCCTCCTACGAGCAGTACTTC. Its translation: CASSQVQGTSSYEQYF.

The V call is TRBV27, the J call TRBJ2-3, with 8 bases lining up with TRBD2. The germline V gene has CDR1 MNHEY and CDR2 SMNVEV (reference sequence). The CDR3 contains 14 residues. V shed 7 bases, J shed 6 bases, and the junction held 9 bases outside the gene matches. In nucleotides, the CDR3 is TGTGCCAGCAACGGTCTAGCGGGTGGGGATACGCAGTATTTT. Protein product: CASNGLAGGDTQYF.

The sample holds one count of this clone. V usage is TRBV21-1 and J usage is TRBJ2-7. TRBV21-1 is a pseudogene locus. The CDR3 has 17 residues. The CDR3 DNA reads TGTGCCAGCAGCAAACGGGGGCAGGGAGGGGGCACCTACGAGCAGTACTTC. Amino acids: CASSKRGQGGGTYEQYF.

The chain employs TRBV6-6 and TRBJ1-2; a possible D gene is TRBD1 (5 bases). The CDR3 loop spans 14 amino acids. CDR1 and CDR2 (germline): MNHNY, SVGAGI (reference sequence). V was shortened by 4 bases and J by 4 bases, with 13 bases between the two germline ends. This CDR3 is CASSSQGDGYGYTF. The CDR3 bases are TGTGCCAGCAGTTCCCAGGGCGACGGCTATGGCTACACCTTC.

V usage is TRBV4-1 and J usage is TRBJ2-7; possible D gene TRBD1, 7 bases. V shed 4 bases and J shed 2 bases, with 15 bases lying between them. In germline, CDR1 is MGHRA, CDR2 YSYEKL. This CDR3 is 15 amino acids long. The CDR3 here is CASSPRGTDTYEQYF. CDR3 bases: TGCGCCAGCAGCCCCCGCGGGACAGACACCTACGAGCAGTACTTC.

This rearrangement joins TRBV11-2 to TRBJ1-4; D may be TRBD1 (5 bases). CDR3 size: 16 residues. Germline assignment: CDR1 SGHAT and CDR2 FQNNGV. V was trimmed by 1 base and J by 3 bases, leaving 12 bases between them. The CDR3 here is CASSLGPGRANEKLFF. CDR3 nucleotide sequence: TGTGCCAGCAGCTTAGGCCCGGGGCGGGCTAATGAAAAACTGTTTTTT.

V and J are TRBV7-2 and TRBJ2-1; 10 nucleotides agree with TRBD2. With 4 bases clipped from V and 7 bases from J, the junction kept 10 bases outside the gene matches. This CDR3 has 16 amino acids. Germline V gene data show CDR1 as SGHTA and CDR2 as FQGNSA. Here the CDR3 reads CASSWEVASGSNEQFF. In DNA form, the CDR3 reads TGTGCCAGCAGCTGGGAGGTGGCTAGCGGGAGTAATGAGCAGTTCTTC.

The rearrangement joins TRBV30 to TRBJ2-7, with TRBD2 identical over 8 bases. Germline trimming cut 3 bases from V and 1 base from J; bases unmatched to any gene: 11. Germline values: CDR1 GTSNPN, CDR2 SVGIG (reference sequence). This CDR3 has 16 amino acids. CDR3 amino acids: CAWSRGSGGGSYEQYF. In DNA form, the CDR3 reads TGTGCCTGGAGCCGAGGCTCGGGGGGGGGTTCCTACGAGCAGTACTTC.

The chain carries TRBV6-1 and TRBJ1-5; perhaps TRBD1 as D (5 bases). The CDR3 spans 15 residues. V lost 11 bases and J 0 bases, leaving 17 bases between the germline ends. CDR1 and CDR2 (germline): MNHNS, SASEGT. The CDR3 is CASSRDGDSNQPQHF. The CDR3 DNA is TGTGCCTCCTCACGGGACGGTGATAGCAATCAGCCCCAGCATTTT.

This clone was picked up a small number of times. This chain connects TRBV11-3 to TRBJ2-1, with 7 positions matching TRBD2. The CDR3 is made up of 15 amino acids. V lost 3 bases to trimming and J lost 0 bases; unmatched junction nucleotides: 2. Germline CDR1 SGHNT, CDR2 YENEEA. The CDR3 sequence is CASSFGGSSYNEQFF. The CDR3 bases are TGTGCCAGCAGCTTCGGCGGGAGCTCCTACAATGAGCAGTTCTTC.

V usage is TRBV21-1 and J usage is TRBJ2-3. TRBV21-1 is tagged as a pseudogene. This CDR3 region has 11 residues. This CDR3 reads CASTTTDTQYF. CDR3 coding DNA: TGTGCCAGCACCACCACAGATACGCAGTATTTT.

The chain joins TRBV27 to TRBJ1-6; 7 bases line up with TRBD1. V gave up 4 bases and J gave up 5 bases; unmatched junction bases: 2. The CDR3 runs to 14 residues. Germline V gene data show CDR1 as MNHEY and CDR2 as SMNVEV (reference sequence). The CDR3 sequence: CASSSTGDNSPLHF. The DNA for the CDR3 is TGTGCCAGCAGTTCAACAGGGGATAATTCACCCCTCCACTTT.

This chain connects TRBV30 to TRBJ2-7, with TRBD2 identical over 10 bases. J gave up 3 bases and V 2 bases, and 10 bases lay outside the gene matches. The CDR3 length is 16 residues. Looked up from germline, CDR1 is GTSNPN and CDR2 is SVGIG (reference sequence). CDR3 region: CAWSSTRTSGNYEQYF. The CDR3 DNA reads TGTGCCTGGAGTTCTACCCGGACTAGCGGAAACTACGAGCAGTACTTC.

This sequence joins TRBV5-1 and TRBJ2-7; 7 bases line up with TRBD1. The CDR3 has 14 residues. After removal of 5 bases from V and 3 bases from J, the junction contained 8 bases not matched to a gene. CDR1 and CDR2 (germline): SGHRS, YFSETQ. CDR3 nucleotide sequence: TGCGCCAGCAGTTCCCGAAGGGACAGCTACGAGCAGTACTTC. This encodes CASSSRRDSYEQYF. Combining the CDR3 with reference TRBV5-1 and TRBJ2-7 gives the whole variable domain KAGVTQTPRYLIKTRGQQVTLSCSPISGHRSVSWYQQTPGQGLQFLFEYFSETQRNKGNFPGRFSGRQFSNSRSEMNVSTLELGDSALYLCASSSRRDSYEQYFGPGTRLTVT.

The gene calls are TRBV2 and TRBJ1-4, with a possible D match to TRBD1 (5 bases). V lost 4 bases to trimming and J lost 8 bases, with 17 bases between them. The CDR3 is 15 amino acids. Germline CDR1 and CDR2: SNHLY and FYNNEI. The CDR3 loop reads CASSGGPAGREKLFF. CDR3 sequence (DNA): TGTGCCAGCAGTGGGGGACCGGCGGGTAGGGAAAAACTGTTTTTT.

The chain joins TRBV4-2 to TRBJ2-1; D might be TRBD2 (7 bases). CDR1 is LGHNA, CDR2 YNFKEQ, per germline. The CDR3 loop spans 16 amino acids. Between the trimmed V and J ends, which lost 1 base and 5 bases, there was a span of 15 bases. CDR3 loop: CASSQAPGGHDNEQFF. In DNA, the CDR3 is TGTGCCAGCAGCCAAGCTCCGGGGGGCCACGACAATGAGCAGTTCTTC.

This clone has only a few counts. CDR3 protein: CAISEVSGGWHGYTF. DNA for the CDR3: TGTGCCATCAGTGAGGTATCAGGGGGTTGGCATGGCTACACCTTC. V and J are TRBV10-3 and TRBJ1-2; 7 nucleotides match TRBD1. CDR3 length: 15 amino acids. Germline lookup yields CDR1 ENHRY and CDR2 SYGVKD. V trimming: 2 bases; J trimming: 6 bases; junction bases outside the gene matches: 9.

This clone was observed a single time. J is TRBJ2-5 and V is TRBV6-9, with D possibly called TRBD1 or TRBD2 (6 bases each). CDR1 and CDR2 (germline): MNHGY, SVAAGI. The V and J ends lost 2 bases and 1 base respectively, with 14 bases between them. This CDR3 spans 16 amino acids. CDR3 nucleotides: TGTGCCAGCAGTTATGTCGGGGGCGAATGCCAAGAGACCCAGTACTTC. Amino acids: CASSYVGGECQETQYF.

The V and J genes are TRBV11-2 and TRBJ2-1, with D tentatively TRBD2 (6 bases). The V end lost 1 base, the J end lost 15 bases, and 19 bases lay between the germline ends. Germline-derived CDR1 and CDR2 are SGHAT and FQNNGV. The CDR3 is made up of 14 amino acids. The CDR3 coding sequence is TGTGCCAGCAGCTTAGGAGTAGGTATGGGGGGTCGGTTCTTC. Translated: CASSLGVGMGGRFF.